This T cell receptor beta chain was captured by sequencing in a study of blood T cell repertoires in COVID-19. Study-wide background: The samples span acute and convalescent COVID-19 from the United States, Italy and Spain.

Recovery among Cohort 3 donors was established by two negative PCRs, clearance, or symptom resolution. How the authors handled the data: The assay estimated nucleated cells by amplifying reference gene primers. The data were produced by immunoSEQ multiplex PCR, yet TCRdb's version contains in-frame clones alone and is incomplete. V and J calls and clone size come straight from that table; D and trimming were deduced from the DNA. This sample has 200,000 to 250,000 clones; around 89% occur once, and the top ten carry about 4%. The CDR3 covers 15 residues. Germline V gene lookup returns CDR1 MDHEN and CDR2 SYDVKM. After removal of 3 bases from V and 2 bases from J, the junction contained 4 bases not matched to a gene.

This TCR came from a woman in her twenties or thirties who had recovered from COVID-19. This chain uses TRBV28 with TRBJ2-1; 7 positions agree with TRBD2. Material: PBMCs or T cells enriched from blood (not recorded which). The CDR3 here is CASSFSSGAYNEQFF. DNA for the CDR3: TGTGCCAGCAGTTTTTCTAGCGGAGCCTACAATGAGCAGTTCTTC.